The T cell receptor (beta chain) under discussion was sequenced for a study of low-dose radiotherapy and immunotherapy resistance in tumors. Time point of the sample: before trial treatment. This clonotype was counted at least ten times. Both TCRalpha and TCRbeta chains were reverse transcribed with V-gene-specific primers. TCRs were amplified for around 21 PCR cycles with a constant-region primer and V-primer adapter. TCRdb processed the reads anew with MiXCR; each CDR3 protein has one entry. This sample has tens of thousands of distinct CDR3 sequences, with about 18% found just once. V was pared by 0 bases and J by 5 bases, with 3 bases of the junction left unmatched. The germline V gene has CDR1 ENHRY and CDR2 SYGVKD. This CDR3 is built from 15 residues.

Sample: PBMCs, taken before treatment. This receptor was identified in a male donor with prostate cancer. The V gene is TRBV10-3, the J gene TRBJ1-5; 8 bases are a match to TRBD1. The CDR3 region is CAISESTGAYQPQHF. The CDR3 DNA follows: TGTGCCATCAGTGAGTCGACAGGGGCTTATCAGCCCCAGCATTTT.